A selection of T cell receptor beta chains follows, all from one sample in a study of OX40 agonist ivuxolimab in advanced cancers. The repertoire was sequenced with immunoSEQ multiplex PCR; TCRdb's copy has only in-frame clones and lacks some. The sample includes 37,000 or so clones, around four fifths seen only once; the top ten take approximately 37%. The source was CD4+ or CD8+ T cells sorted from blood, collected in a trial of the OX40 agonist ivuxolimab. These receptors were taken from an adult with an advanced solid tumor such as melanoma, head and neck, liver or kidney cancer. CDR3s leave out the opening cysteine and the closing phenylalanine or tryptophan. D genes are given only for firm matches.

V	D	J	CDR3
TRBV18	NA	TRBJ1-4	ASSPGQRTTTNEKLF
TRBV6-1	NA	TRBJ1-4	ASSERGAVNEKLF
TRBV7-8	NA	TRBJ2-3	ASSLLADTQY
TRBV11-2	NA	TRBJ1-1	ASSTQFTEAF
TRBV18	NA	TRBJ1-5	ASSPDRDQPQH
TRBV18	NA	TRBJ1-1	ASSPQGGTEAF
TRBV19	NA	TRBJ1-1	ASSIMVGLVAF
TRBV2	NA	TRBJ2-6	ASSPGANVLT
TRBV7-9	NA	TRBJ2-1	ASSLVAVPNEQF
TRBV5-4	NA	TRBJ1-2	ASSSGYGYT
TRBV7-9	NA	TRBJ1-2	ASSLVFSYGYT
TRBV2	NA	TRBJ2-7	ASKRDEQY
TRBV18	TRBD2	TRBJ2-2	ASSPVRTSGSTGELF
TRBV29-1	NA	TRBJ1-2	SANEIYGYT
TRBV28	NA	TRBJ1-1	ASSLKATEAF
TRBV19	NA	TRBJ2-3	ASSVQGSADTQY
TRBV6-1	TRBD1	TRBJ2-6	ASSGIRDRVAGANVLT
TRBV7-1	TRBD2	TRBJ2-1	ASSLIQGGGNEQF
TRBV2	TRBD2	TRBJ2-3	ASSESLAGPTDTQY
TRBV6-6	TRBD1	TRBJ2-7	ASRRQGPSYEQY
TRBV5-5	NA	TRBJ2-1	ASSLTHSSYNEQF
TRBV7-9	TRBD1	TRBJ1-2	ASSLTGANYGYT
TRBV19	TRBD1	TRBJ1-5	ASHTDRLDQPQH
TRBV5-1	TRBD1	TRBJ2-1	ASSPTTGGFGNEQF
TRBV19	NA	TRBJ2-1	ASKSRYNEQF
TRBV19	TRBD2	TRBJ2-7	ASTRTSGSMYEQY
TRBV7-2	NA	TRBJ2-7	ASSSARDREQY
TRBV5-4	NA	TRBJ1-1	ASSSSRTAEAF
TRBV28	TRBD2	TRBJ2-3	ASLILAGAGDTQY
TRBV4-1	NA	TRBJ2-7	ASSQEEEAYEQY
TRBV11-2	TRBD2	TRBJ2-5	ASSSRTSGGQETQY
TRBV7-6	TRBD1	TRBJ2-1	ASRGGRRSNEQF
TRBV19	NA	TRBJ1-1	ASSSSGGVTEAF
TRBV5-1	TRBD1	TRBJ1-4	ASSRTGDEKLF
TRBV7-9	NA	TRBJ1-2	ASSIAGAAYGYT
TRBV11-2	NA	TRBJ1-1	ASSLGAGRKTEAF
TRBV6-1	TRBD1	TRBJ1-2	ASSPDRERGYT
TRBV5-1	NA	TRBJ2-1	ASSLLTQQVEQF
TRBV5-5	NA	TRBJ1-2	ASRGLQPRGYT
TRBV10-3	TRBD2	TRBJ2-7	AISDSGVQY
TRBV5-8	TRBD2	TRBJ2-1	ASSFGGLPYYEQF
TRBV7-3	NA	TRBJ2-2	ASSFWRGMNTGELF
TRBV28	NA	TRBJ2-3	ASRIQGFPDTQY
TRBV20-1	NA	TRBJ1-2	SAPDSYGYT
TRBV10-1	NA	TRBJ1-1	ASSEELGTEAF
TRBV9	TRBD2	TRBJ2-3	ASGLAGGTDTQY
TRBV18	TRBD1	TRBJ1-5	ASSLWTGGCNQPQH
TRBV19	NA	TRBJ2-2	ASSIGGANTGELF
TRBV7-8	NA	TRBJ2-1	ASSPLARLYNEQF
TRBV5-6	NA	TRBJ2-3	ASSLRQAPTDTQY
TRBV4-1	TRBD2	TRBJ2-1	ASSQEGGGTSGRSEQF
TRBV6-6	NA	TRBJ2-1	ASSPADNRDNEQF
TRBV2	NA	TRBJ1-6	ASSEDGNSYNSPLH
TRBV19	TRBD1	TRBJ2-3	ASSGGTGRRSTDTQY
TRBV27	NA	TRBJ1-6	ASSPTRGENSPLH